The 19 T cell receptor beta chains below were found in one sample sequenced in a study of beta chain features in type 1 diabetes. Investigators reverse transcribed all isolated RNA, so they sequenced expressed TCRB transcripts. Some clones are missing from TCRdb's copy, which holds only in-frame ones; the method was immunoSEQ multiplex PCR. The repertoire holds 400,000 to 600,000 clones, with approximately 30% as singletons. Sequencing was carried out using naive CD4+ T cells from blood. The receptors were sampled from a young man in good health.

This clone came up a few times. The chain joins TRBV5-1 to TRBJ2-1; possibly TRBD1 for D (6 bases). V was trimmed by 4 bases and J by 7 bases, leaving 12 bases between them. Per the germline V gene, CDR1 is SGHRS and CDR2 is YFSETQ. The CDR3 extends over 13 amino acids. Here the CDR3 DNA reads TGCGCCAGCAGCATCCACAGGGCAAATGAGCAGTTCTTC. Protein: CASSIHRANEQFF.

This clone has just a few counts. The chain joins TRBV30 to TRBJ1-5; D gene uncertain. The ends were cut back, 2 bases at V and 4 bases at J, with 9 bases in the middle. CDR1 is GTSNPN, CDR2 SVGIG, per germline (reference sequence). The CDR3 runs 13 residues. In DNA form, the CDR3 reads TGTGCCTGGAGTATGGATGCAAATCAGCCCCAGCATTTT. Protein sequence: CAWSMDANQPQHF.

For the CDR3, the DNA is TGCGCCAGCAGCCCGGAAAGGAGGGTAGGAACCCAGTACTTC. Its translation is CASSPERRVGTQYF. The chain is built from TRBV4-3 and TRBJ2-5, with D perhaps matching TRBD2 (6 bases). CDR1 is LGHNA, CDR2 YSLEER, per germline. The CDR3 runs 14 residues. V lost 4 bases to trimming and J lost 8 bases, with 17 bases between them.

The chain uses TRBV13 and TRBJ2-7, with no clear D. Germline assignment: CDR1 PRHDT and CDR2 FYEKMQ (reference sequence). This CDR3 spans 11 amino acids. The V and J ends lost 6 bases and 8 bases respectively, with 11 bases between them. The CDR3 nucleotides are TGTGCCAGCAGGCTCGAGAGTAAGCAGTACTTC. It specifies CASRLESKQYF.

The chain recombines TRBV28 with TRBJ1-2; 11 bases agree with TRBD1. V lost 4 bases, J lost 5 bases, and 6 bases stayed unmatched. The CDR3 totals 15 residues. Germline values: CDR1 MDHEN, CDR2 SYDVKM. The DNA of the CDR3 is TGTGCCAGCAGTTCCCTGGACAGGGGGCGGTATGGCTACACCTTC. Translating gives CASSSLDRGRYGYTF.

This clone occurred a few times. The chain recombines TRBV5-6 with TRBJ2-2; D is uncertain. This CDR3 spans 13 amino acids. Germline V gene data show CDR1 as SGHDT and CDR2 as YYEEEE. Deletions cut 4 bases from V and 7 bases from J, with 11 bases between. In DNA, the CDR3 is TGTGCCAGCAGCCCACCGTCTAGCGGGGAGCTGTTTTTT. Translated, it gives CASSPPSSGELFF.

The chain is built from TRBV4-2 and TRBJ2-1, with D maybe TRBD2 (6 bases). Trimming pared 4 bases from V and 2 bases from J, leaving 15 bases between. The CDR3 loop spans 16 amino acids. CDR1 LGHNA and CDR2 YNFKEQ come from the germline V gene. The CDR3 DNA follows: TGTGCCAGCAGCCTAACCGGGACTGGGCCCTACAATGAGCAGTTCTTC. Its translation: CASSLTGTGPYNEQFF.

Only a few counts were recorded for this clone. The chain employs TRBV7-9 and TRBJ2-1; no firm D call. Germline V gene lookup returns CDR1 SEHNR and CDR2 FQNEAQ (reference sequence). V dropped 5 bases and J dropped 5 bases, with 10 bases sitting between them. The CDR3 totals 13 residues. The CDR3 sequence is CASSPRLDNEQFF. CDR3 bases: TGTGCCAGCAGCCCCCGCCTGGACAATGAGCAGTTCTTC.

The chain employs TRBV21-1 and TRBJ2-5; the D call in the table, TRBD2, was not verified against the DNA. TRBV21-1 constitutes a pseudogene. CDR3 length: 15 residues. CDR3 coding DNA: TGTGCCAGAGCCCTAGGACTAGGGTTTGGTGAGACCCAGTACTTC. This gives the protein CARALGLGFGETQYF.

The CDR3 is CASSQSRGSAYEQYF. The DNA of the CDR3 is TGCGCCAGCAGTCAATCGAGGGGCAGCGCCTACGAGCAGTACTTC. The chain couples TRBV23-1 to TRBJ2-7; the D call may be TRBD1 or TRBD2 (5 bases each). TRBV23-1 is an ORF; its function is uncertain. This CDR3 contains 15 residues. Trimming took off 0 bases at V and 2 bases at J, with 11 bases between the two ends.

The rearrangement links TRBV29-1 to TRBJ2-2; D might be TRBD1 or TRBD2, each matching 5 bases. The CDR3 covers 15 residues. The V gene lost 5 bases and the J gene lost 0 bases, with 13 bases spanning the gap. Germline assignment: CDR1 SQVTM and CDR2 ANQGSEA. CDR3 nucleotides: TGCAGCGTTTCGGGACGGGTCCCGAACACCGGGGAGCTGTTTTTT. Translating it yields CSVSGRVPNTGELFF.

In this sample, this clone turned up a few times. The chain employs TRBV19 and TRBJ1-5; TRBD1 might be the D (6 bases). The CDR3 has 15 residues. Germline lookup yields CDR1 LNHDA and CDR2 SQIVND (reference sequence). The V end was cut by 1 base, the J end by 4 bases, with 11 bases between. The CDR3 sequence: CASSIGDIVNQPQHF. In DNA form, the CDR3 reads TGTGCCAGTAGTATAGGGGACATCGTGAATCAGCCCCAGCATTTT. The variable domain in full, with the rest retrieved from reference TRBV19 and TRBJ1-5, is DGGITQSPKYLFRKEGQNVTLSCEQNLNHDAMYWYRQDPGQGLRLIYYSQIVNDFQKGDIAEGYSVSREKKESFPLTVTSAQKNPTAFYLCASSIGDIVNQPQHFGDGTRLSIL.

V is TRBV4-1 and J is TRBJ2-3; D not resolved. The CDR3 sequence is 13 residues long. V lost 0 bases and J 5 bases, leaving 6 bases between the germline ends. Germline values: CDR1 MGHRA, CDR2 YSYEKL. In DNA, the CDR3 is TGCGCCAGCAGCCAAGACCCCGGAGATACGCAGTATTTT. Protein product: CASSQDPGDTQYF.

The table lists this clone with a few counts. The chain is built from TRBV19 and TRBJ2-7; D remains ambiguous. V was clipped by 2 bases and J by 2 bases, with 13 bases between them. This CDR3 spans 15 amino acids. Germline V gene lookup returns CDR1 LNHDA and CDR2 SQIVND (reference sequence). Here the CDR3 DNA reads TGTGCCAGTAGTATATCGAGATTTGCCGCCTACGAGCAGTACTTC. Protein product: CASSISRFAAYEQYF.

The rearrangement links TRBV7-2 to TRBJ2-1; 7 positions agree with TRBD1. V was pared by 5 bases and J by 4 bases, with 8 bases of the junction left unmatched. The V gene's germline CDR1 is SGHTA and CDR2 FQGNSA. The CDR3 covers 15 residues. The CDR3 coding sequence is TGTGCCAGCAGCCTTGCTCCGGGACAGTACAATGAGCAGTTCTTC. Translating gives CASSLAPGQYNEQFF.

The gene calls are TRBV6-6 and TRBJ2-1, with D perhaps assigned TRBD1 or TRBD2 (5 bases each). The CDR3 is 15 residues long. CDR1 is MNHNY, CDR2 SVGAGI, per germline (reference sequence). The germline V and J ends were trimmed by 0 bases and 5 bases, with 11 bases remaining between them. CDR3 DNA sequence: TGTGCCAGCAGTTACTCTCCCATGGGGGACAATGAGCAGTTCTTC. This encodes CASSYSPMGDNEQFF.

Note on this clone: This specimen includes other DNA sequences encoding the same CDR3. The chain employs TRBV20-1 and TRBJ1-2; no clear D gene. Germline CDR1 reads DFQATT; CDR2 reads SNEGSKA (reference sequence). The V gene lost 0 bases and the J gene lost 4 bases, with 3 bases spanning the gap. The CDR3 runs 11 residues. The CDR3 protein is CSARDLYGYTF. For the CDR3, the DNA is TGCAGTGCTAGAGATCTCTATGGCTACACCTTC.

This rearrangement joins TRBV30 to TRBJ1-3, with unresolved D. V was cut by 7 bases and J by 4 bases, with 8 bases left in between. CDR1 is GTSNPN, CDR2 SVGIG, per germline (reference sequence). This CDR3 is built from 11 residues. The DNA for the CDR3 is TGTGCCTCCCAAAGGGGAAACACCATATATTTT. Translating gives CASQRGNTIYF.

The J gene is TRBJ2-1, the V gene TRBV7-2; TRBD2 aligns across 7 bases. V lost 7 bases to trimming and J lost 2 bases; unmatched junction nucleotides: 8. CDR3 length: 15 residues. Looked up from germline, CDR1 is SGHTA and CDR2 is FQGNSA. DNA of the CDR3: TGTGCCAGCACCAGCCAGGGAGGGACCTACAATGAGCAGTTCTTC. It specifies CASTSQGGTYNEQFF.